This record looks at one TCR beta chain sequence and its context. This clone was counted a few times. Its binding antigen is unknown. It has no much larger one-base neighbor in the sample; base qualities were not kept. The entire isolated RNA was reverse transcribed using the High Capacity cDNA Reverse Transcription Kit, and thus expressed TCRB transcripts were sequenced. Deep immunoSEQ sequencing was applied to naive, central memory and regulatory T cell samples, giving an average of roughly 3.5 million total reads per sample. After sorted cells were lysed in RLT buffer, RNA was extracted with DNase-treated RNeasy Micro or Mini kits, with the choice depending on cell number. Each cell subset was processed on its own to prevent cross-contamination, while patient and healthy donor samples were processed together. The immunoSEQ multiplex PCR was used to amplify TCRB sequences from cDNA, yielding 87-bp fragments that span the CDR3 region. Amplicons were sequenced on the Illumina HiSeq platform. Regarding the original processing steps: PCR bias was corrected computationally using synthetic template baselines, and reads within Hamming distance 2 were collapsed, with unmergeable singletons discarded. Reads were aligned to IMGT to assign V, D and J genes, CDR3 length, and insertions or deletions at six rearrangement sites. Clonotype counts were normalized to sorted cell number within each subset before computing true diversity and Gini coefficients with the tcR R package. Repertoire sharing was quantified using the overlap coefficient calculated on TCRB nucleotide sequences. Out-of-frame TCRB sequences from naive cells were analyzed as a proxy for the pre-selection repertoire. TCRdb's version of the immuneACCESS table is confined to in-frame rearrangements and falls short of the full clone set. An unresolved V gene accounts for under half of the shortfall where checked; the remainder is of unknown origin. Clonal size and the V and J genes are those of that table, whereas D and trimming came from the DNA. A total of about 650,000 clones appear in this sample, 12% of them only once. The ten largest clones add up to around 0.12% of the sample.

CDR3 length: 12 amino acids, cysteine to phenylalanine. Of the read, only the CDR3 DNA is kept; its 36 bases are in frame from base 1. V sheds 8 bases and J sheds 5 bases, leaving 13 bases between their ends. CDR1 and CDR2, looked up from the germline V gene, are MNHNS and SASEGT. A single peripheral blood draw of approximately 0.11 L on average was collected from each donor into heparinised tubes. A BD FACSAria II was used to sort naive, central memory, regulatory and stem cell-like memory CD4+ T cells with a panel that included CD45RO, CCR7, CD25, CD127, CD95 and CD27. Every sorted population had a purity above 95%. PBMCs were separated immediately by Lymphoprep density gradient centrifugation and were stained directly, without being cultured. Samples were stained and sorted in pairs, with one healthy donor and one patient per experiment, so that batch effects were minimized. The data were taken from a study of beta chain features in type 1 diabetes (dated by TCRdb to the late 2010s). Study-wide context: Mean age, gender distribution, total cell number and subset yield were not different between patients and healthy donors. Across all samples, fewer than 130 million sorted cells were examined, and cell number per subset correlated strongly with RNA yield. In the study, TCRB repertoires of sorted circulating CD4+ T cell subsets from recently diagnosed type 1 diabetes patients were compared with those of matched healthy donors. Naive and central memory subsets were obtained from all 30 or so donors, but regulatory and stem cell-like memory subsets were isolated from only 8 patients and about eight healthy donors.

Beyond this particular receptor, the publication reports: Patients with type 1 diabetes made fewer insertions and deleted more nucleotides at VDJ recombination sites, implying thymic rearrangement abnormalities. PCR may preferentially amplify shorter templates, but because patient and control samples were amplified and corrected together, any resulting skew would affect both groups equally. Naive, central memory and regulatory TCRB repertoires appeared more similar among patients than among healthy donors. Because cDNA rather than genomic DNA was sequenced, highly expressing activated cells could have been over-represented, although no difference in activation and CD3 levels was found between groups. Because the HLA sub-analyses included only small numbers of individuals, any influence of HLA type on TCRB rearrangement was left unresolved. Type 1 diabetes patients showed a moderate but significant shortening of TCRB CDR3 length in all four CD4+ subsets.

This TCR came from a man between 25 and 39 years old with type 1 diabetes. Recombination joined TRBV6-1 with TRBJ2-7; TRBD1 could be the D gene, as 6 bases match. Sample: naive CD4+ T cells from blood. Explained via the paper, the cell subset or site label denotes: true naive CD4+ T cells. The DNA is TGTGCCAGCCAACAACAGGGCCACGAGCAGTACTTC. Its coded protein is CASQQQGHEQYF.